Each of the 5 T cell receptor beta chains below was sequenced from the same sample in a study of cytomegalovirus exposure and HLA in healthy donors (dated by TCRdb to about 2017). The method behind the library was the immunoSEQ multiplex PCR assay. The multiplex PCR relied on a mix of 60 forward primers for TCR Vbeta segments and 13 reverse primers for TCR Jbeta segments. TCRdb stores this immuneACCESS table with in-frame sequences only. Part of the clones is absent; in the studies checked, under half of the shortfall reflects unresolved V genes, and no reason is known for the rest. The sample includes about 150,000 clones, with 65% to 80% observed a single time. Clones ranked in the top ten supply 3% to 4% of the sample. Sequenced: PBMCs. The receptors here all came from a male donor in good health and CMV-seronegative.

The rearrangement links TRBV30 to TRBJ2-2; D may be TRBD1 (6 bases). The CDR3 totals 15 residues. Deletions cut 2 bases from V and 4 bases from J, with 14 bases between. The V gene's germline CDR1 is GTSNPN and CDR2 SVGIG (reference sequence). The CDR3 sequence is CAWSSYTGSTGELFF. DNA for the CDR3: TGTGCCTGGAGTTCCTACACAGGGAGCACCGGGGAGCTGTTTTTT. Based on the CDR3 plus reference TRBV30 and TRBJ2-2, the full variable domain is SQTIHQWPATLVQPVGSPLSLECTVEGTSNPNLYWYRQAAGRGLQLLFYSVGIGQISSEVPQNLSASRPQDRQFILSSKKLLLSDSGFYLCAWSSYTGSTGELFFGEGSRLTVL.

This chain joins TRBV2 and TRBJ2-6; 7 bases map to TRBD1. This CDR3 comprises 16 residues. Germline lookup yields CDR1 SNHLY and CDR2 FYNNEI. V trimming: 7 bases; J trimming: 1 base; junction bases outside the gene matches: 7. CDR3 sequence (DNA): TGTGCCAGCACTATAGACAGGGCTTCTGGGGCCAACGTCCTGACTTTC. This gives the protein CASTIDRASGANVLTF.

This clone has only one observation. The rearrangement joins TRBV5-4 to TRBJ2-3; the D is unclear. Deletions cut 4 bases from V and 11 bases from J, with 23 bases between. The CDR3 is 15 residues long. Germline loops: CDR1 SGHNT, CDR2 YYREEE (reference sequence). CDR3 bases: TGTGCCAGCAGCATAGATCTAGTAGGCGTGTATGTGCAGTATTTT. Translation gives CASSIDLVGVYVQYF.

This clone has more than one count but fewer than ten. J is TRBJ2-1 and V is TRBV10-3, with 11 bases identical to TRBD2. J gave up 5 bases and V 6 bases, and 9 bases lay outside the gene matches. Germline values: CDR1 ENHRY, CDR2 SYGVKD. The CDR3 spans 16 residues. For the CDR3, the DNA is TGTGCCATCAGCCCCTTAGGGACTAGCGGTGACAATGAGCAGTTCTTC. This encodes CAISPLGTSGDNEQFF.

CDR3 loop: CASSLSGYEQYF. CDR3 sequence (DNA): TGTGCCAGCAGTTTATCCGGCTACGAGCAGTACTTC. This rearrangement joins TRBV28 to TRBJ2-7; D uncertain. Germline V gives CDR1 MDHEN, CDR2 SYDVKM. The V and J ends lost 1 base and 3 bases respectively, with 4 bases between them. This CDR3 spans 12 amino acids.